This entry is about one TCR beta chain. The source of the sample is a study of blood T cell repertoires in COVID-19. Study details: Samples taken during acute and convalescent COVID-19 were collected in the United States, Italy and Spain.

In Seattle, patients joined the study during active infection and were tracked longitudinally. Germline V gene data show CDR1 as SGHRS and CDR2 as YFSETQ. V was pared by 5 bases and J by 2 bases, with 7 bases between. CDR3 length: 13 residues. In the authors' workflow: Amplifying reference gene primers gave estimates of nucleated cell counts. Profiled with immunoSEQ multiplex PCR; TCRdb holds only in-frame clones, not every one. The V and J calls and clone size come from that table; D and trimming were worked out from the DNA. The sample has approximately 64,000 clones, 80% to 90% seen once. This sequence originates from a woman aged 60-75 years with COVID-19, enrolled during active disease. The sample comprised peripheral blood. This chain connects TRBV5-1 to TRBJ2-2; no clear D. The CDR3 loop reads CASRFSNTGELFF. The CDR3 DNA is TGCGCCAGCAGGTTTTCAAACACCGGGGAGCTGTTTTTT.